Listed here is a single TCR beta chain. An end of the junction differs from the germline gene, which may be a read error. There are 15 residues in the CDR3. Per the germline V gene, CDR1 is SSHAT and CDR2 is FNYEAQ (reference sequence). Original methodology: Estimates of nucleated cell counts were drawn from the amplification of reference gene primers. Data came from immunoSEQ multiplex PCR; TCRdb stores just in-frame clones and leaves some out. The D gene and trimming were derived from the DNA, and the V and J assignments and clone size from that table. The sample lists under 45,000 clones; over 75% were seen once. These data are taken from a study of blood T cell repertoires in COVID-19. At the level of the study: Acute and convalescent COVID-19 specimens originated in the United States, Italy and Spain.

The TCR comes from a human donor in a cohort sampled during active COVID-19. The sequenced sample consisted of peripheral blood. This sequence joins TRBV7-7 and TRBJ2-5; 8 positions match TRBD2. The CDR3 DNA follows: TGTGCTAGCAGCCCCCGGGGGGGGCTTGAGGAGACCCAGTACTTC. It is translated as CASSPRGGLEETQYF.